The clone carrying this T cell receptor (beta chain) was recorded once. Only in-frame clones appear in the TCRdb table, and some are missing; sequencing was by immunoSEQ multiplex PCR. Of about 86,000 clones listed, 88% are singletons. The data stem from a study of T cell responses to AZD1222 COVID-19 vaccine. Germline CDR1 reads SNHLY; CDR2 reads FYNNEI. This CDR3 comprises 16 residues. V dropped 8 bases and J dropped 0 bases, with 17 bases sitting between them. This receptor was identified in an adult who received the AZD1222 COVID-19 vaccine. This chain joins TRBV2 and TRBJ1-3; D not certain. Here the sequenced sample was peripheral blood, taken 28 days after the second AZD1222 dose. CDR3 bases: TGTGCCAGCCGGAGAAACGGAGAAAGCTCTGGAAACACCATATATTTT. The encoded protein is CASRRNGESSGNTIYF.